These 31 T cell receptor beta chains came from one sample sequenced in a study of blood T cell repertoires in COVID-19. Assay: immunoSEQ multiplex PCR; the TCRdb copy retains only in-frame clones and omits some. The repertoire consists of 250,000 to 400,000 clones, with around 87% occurring once and the leading ten covering approximately 5%. Material for sequencing was PBMCs or T cells enriched from blood (not recorded which). These receptors all stem from a woman younger than 45 who had recovered from COVID-19.

The CDR3 spells CAWSVGGVYNQPQHF. CDR3 sequence (DNA): TGTGCCTGGAGTGTAGGAGGGGTATACAATCAGCCCCAGCATTTT. The chain uses TRBV30 and TRBJ1-5, with D possibly matching TRBD1 (5 bases). Germline V gene lookup returns CDR1 GTSNPN and CDR2 SVGIG (reference sequence). V lost 0 bases, J lost 3 bases, and 12 bases lay in between. The CDR3 consists of 15 residues.

This clone was observed many times. The chain links TRBV9 to TRBJ1-1; tentative D call: TRBD1 (5 bases). This CDR3 is built from 12 residues. The germline CDR1 and CDR2 sequences are SGDLS and YYNGEE. V shed 0 bases and J shed 12 bases, with 12 bases lying between them. The CDR3 here is CASSVEAGQTFF. The CDR3 bases are TGTGCCAGCAGCGTAGAGGCAGGGCAAACTTTCTTT.

The V and J genes are TRBV5-1 and TRBJ2-5, with D perhaps TRBD1 (7 bases). V lost 6 bases and J 4 bases, leaving 19 bases between the germline ends. Germline assignment: CDR1 SGHRS and CDR2 YFSETQ. The CDR3 is 15 residues long. The CDR3 reads CASTAAGGRSETQYF. The CDR3 DNA reads TGCGCCAGCACCGCAGCAGGGGGGCGCTCAGAGACCCAGTACTTC.

This clone has a handful of counts. J is TRBJ1-2 and V is TRBV4-1; D gene ambiguous. The CDR3 length is 15 residues. The germline V gene has CDR1 MGHRA and CDR2 YSYEKL. Trimming pared 1 base from V and 5 bases from J, leaving 14 bases between. The CDR3 coding sequence is TGCGCCAGCAGCCAAGTCGTAACAGTGAGATATGGCTACACCTTC. Its translation is CASSQVVTVRYGYTF.

The J gene is TRBJ2-1, the V gene TRBV7-9; no clear D gene. The CDR3 runs 15 residues. Looked up from germline, CDR1 is SEHNR and CDR2 is FQNEAQ (reference sequence). V was clipped by 5 bases and J by 4 bases, with 15 bases between them. The CDR3 loop reads CASSQVVAAYNEQFF. CDR3 DNA: TGTGCCAGCAGCCAGGTTGTGGCTGCATACAATGAGCAGTTCTTC. The whole variable domain, remainder taken from reference TRBV7-9 and TRBJ2-1, is DTGVSQNPRHKITKRGQNVTFRCDPISEHNRLYWYRQTLGQGPEFLTYFQNEAQLEKSRLLSDRFSAERPKGSFSTLEIQRTEQGDSAMYLCASSQVVAAYNEQFFGPGTRLTVL.

The J gene is TRBJ1-1, the V gene TRBV30; no reliable D call. CDR1 and CDR2 from the germline V gene are GTSNPN and SVGIG (reference sequence). The CDR3 sequence is 8 residues long. V was pared by 5 bases and J by 12 bases, with 7 bases between. The CDR3 nucleotides read TGTGCCTGGGGGTTAACTTTCTTT. It specifies CAWGLTFF.

The rearrangement uses TRBV6-2 or TRBV6-3 and TRBJ2-2; 8 bases agree with TRBD2. The germline V gene encodes CDR1 MNHEY and CDR2 SVGEGT. This CDR3 is built from 17 residues. With 0 bases clipped from V and 0 bases from J, the junction kept 3 bases outside the gene matches. Here the CDR3 DNA reads TGTGCCAGCAGTTACTCGGTGACTAGCGCGAACACCGGGGAGCTGTTTTTT. Residues: CASSYSVTSANTGELFF.

This sequence joins TRBV4-3 and TRBJ1-1; D remains ambiguous. Germline V CDR1 and CDR2: LGHNA, YSLEER. V was cut by 0 bases and J by 10 bases, with 15 bases left in between. The CDR3 is 14 amino acids. The CDR3 nucleotides read TGCGCCAGCAGCCAAGATCTGGGCACCCTCTCAGCTTTCTTT. The encoded protein is CASSQDLGTLSAFF.

The chain has TRBV11-1 and TRBJ2-7; D possibly corresponds to TRBD1 (5 bases). CDR1 SGHAT and CDR2 FQDESV come from the germline V gene (reference sequence). V shed 5 bases and J shed 2 bases, with 10 bases lying between them. The CDR3 has 13 amino acids. Here the CDR3 reads CASSQDMTYEQYF. The DNA of the CDR3 is TGTGCCAGCAGCCAGGACATGACCTACGAGCAGTACTTC.

This clone was observed once. This chain links TRBV6-5 with TRBJ2-1; no firm D call. Germline loops: CDR1 MNHEY, CDR2 SVGAGI. Trimming removed 5 bases at V and 2 bases at J, with 7 bases between. The CDR3 loop spans 13 amino acids. CDR3 DNA: TGTGCCAGCAGTAGCCCGGCCTACAATGAGCAGTTCTTC. It encodes CASSSPAYNEQFF.

This clone has more than one count but fewer than ten. This chain connects TRBV10-3 to TRBJ2-5; a weak D match, TRBD1 (5 bases). This CDR3 is 13 amino acids long. Germline-derived CDR1 and CDR2 are ENHRY and SYGVKD. V lost 4 bases and J 3 bases, leaving 9 bases between the germline ends. CDR3 loop: CAISGSREETQYF. DNA for the CDR3: TGTGCCATCAGTGGGTCCAGGGAAGAGACCCAGTACTTC.

The chain joins TRBV13 to TRBJ2-3; 7 bases align to TRBD1. The germline gives CDR1 PRHDT, CDR2 FYEKMQ (reference sequence). The V gene end was trimmed by 5 bases and the J gene end by 3 bases; junction bases not matched to a gene: 8. This CDR3 contains 15 residues. For the CDR3, the DNA is TGTGCCAGCAGCCTAACAGGGGTTGGGACAGATACGCAGTATTTT. The encoded protein is CASSLTGVGTDTQYF. Full variable domain (missing parts from reference TRBV13 and TRBJ2-3): AAGVIQSPRHLIKEKRETATLKCYPIPRHDTVYWYQQGPGQDPQFLISFYEKMQSDKGSIPDRFSAQQFSDYHSELNMSSLELGDSALYFCASSLTGVGTDTQYFGPGTRLTVL.

This clone has only one observation. The chain uses TRBV7-3 and TRBJ2-1; 7 nucleotides agree with TRBD1. The CDR3 is made up of 15 amino acids. The trim removed 3 bases at V and 6 bases at J, leaving 8 bases unmatched. Looked up from germline, CDR1 is SGHTA and CDR2 is FQGTGA. CDR3 residues: CASSLRQGVSNEQFF. The CDR3 nucleotides are TGTGCCAGCAGCTTGCGACAGGGTGTCAGCAATGAGCAGTTCTTC.

This sequence joins TRBV6-2 or TRBV6-3 and TRBJ2-7; TRBD1 matches at 10 bases. V dropped 4 bases and J dropped 3; count of bases not matched to a gene: 0. The germline V gene has CDR1 MNHEY and CDR2 SVGEGT. This CDR3 has 13 amino acids. The CDR3 protein is CASSWDRGYEQYF. DNA for the CDR3: TGTGCCAGCAGTTGGGACAGGGGCTACGAGCAGTACTTC.

This sequence joins TRBV20-1 and TRBJ1-1; D is unclear. Trimming cost V 3 bases and J 2 bases, with 13 bases left between them. The CDR3 contains 14 residues. From germline, CDR1 is DFQATT and CDR2 SNEGSKA (reference sequence). The CDR3 DNA reads TGCAGTGCTAGTTACCCGGGGAGTAACACTGAAGCTTTCTTT. This encodes CSASYPGSNTEAFF.

This chain links TRBV4-1 with TRBJ1-1; TRBD1 matches at 8 bases. With V trimmed by 3 bases and J by 5 bases, 8 bases remained unmatched. This CDR3 is 15 amino acids long. Looked up from germline, CDR1 is MGHRA and CDR2 is YSYEKL. As DNA, the CDR3 is TGCGCCAGCAGCCACCTGACAGGGGATGGAACTGAAGCTTTCTTT. It codes for CASSHLTGDGTEAFF.

CDR3 nucleotide sequence: TGTGCCAGCAGTTACTCGGGGCCTTCCAGGGAGCTGTTTTTT. Its translation is CASSYSGPSRELFF. The chain uses TRBV6-5 and TRBJ2-2; perhaps TRBD1 as D (5 bases). CDR1 is MNHEY and CDR2 is SVGAGI in the germline V gene. V was cut by 0 bases and J by 9 bases, with 11 bases left in between. The CDR3 extends over 14 amino acids.

The V gene is TRBV4-3, the J gene TRBJ1-1; TRBD1 aligns across 9 bases. Germline CDR1 reads LGHNA; CDR2 reads YSLEER. The V gene end was trimmed by 4 bases and the J gene end by 4 bases; junction bases not matched to a gene: 4. This CDR3 is built from 14 residues. The CDR3 nucleotides are TGCGCCAGCAGCCTTACAGGGGGCGTCACTGAAGCTTTCTTT. Encoded protein: CASSLTGGVTEAFF.

V and J are TRBV5-4 and TRBJ2-3, with a tentative D call TRBD2 (6 bases). V lost 0 bases, J lost 0 bases, and 8 bases lay in between. The CDR3 is made up of 15 amino acids. Germline assignment: CDR1 SGHNT and CDR2 YYREEE (reference sequence). The CDR3 region has the DNA TGTGCCAGCAGCTTGGAACTAGCCAGCACAGATACGCAGTATTTT. Amino acid sequence: CASSLELASTDTQYF. Supplemented by reference TRBV5-4 and TRBJ2-3, the full variable domain reads ETGVTQSPTHLIKTRGQQVTLRCSSQSGHNTVSWYQQALGQGPQFIFQYYREEENGRGNFPPRFSGLQFPNYSSELNVNALELDDSALYLCASSLELASTDTQYFGPGTRLTVL.

The chain is built from TRBV4-2 and TRBJ2-1; maybe TRBD2 (7 bases). Germline CDR1 and CDR2: LGHNA and YNFKEQ. This CDR3 is built from 15 residues. Between the trimmed V and J ends, which lost 2 bases and 9 bases, there was a span of 17 bases. CDR3 DNA sequence: TGTGCCAGCAGCCAACCGGAGGGGGGGCGTGGTGAGCAGTTCTTC. Residues: CASSQPEGGRGEQFF.

The CDR3 sequence: CSFQTADTQYF. For the CDR3, the DNA is TGCAGCTTTCAGACTGCGGATACGCAGTATTTT. This chain uses TRBV29-1 with TRBJ2-3; D unresolved. Germline CDR1 reads SQVTM; CDR2 reads ANQGSEA. Deletions cut 8 bases from V and 6 bases from J, with 12 bases between. CDR3 length: 11 residues.

This chain joins TRBV20-1 and TRBJ1-5, with TRBD1 matching 8 bases. Germline trimming cut 3 bases from V and 1 base from J; bases unmatched to any gene: 11. Per germline, CDR1 DFQATT and CDR2 SNEGSKA (reference sequence). This CDR3 has 17 amino acids. The CDR3 here is CSASGNSGQGSNQPQHF. The CDR3 region has the DNA TGCAGTGCTAGTGGCAACTCCGGACAGGGCAGCAATCAGCCCCAGCATTTT.

The chain has TRBV29-1 and TRBJ1-1, with 9 bases lining up with TRBD1. V lost 2 bases and J lost 5; bases outside the gene matches: 6. The germline gives CDR1 SQVTM, CDR2 ANQGSEA. The CDR3 runs to 14 residues. Here the CDR3 reads CSVERQGELTEAFF. The CDR3 DNA is TGCAGCGTTGAAAGACAGGGGGAGTTAACTGAAGCTTTCTTT.

This chain joins TRBV10-3 and TRBJ2-1, with 8 bases lining up with TRBD1. Germline V gene sequence: CDR1 ENHRY, CDR2 SYGVKD. The CDR3 is made up of 13 amino acids. The trim removed 6 bases at V and 10 bases at J, leaving 8 bases unmatched. The CDR3, as DNA: TGTGCCATCAGCGGACAGGGCAGCCCAGAGCAGTTCTTC. Translated: CAISGQGSPEQFF.

This clone was seen only a few times. The chain combines TRBV2 with TRBJ1-4; maybe TRBD1 (5 bases). Trimming stripped 4 bases from V and 0 bases from J, with 9 bases between. The CDR3 sequence is 15 residues long. In germline, CDR1 is SNHLY, CDR2 FYNNEI. CDR3 bases: TGTGCCAGCAGTGCCCCGACAGCAACTAATGAAAAACTGTTTTTT. Residues: CASSAPTATNEKLFF. Full variable domain (remainder filled in from reference TRBV2 and TRBJ1-4): EPEVTQTPSHQVTQMGQEVILRCVPISNHLYFYWYRQILGQKVEFLVSFYNNEISEKSEIFDDQFSVERPDGSNFTLKIRSTKLEDSAMYFCASSAPTATNEKLFFGSGTQLSVL.

The chain joins TRBV7-8 to TRBJ1-4; no reliable D call. The CDR3 is made up of 15 amino acids. The V gene lost 7 bases and the J gene lost 1 base, with 13 bases spanning the gap. Germline assignment: CDR1 SGHVS and CDR2 FQNEAQ. CDR3 loop: CASTQGGRTNEKLFF. The CDR3 region has the DNA TGTGCCAGCACCCAAGGTGGGCGAACTAATGAAAAACTGTTTTTT.

The V call is TRBV5-1, the J call TRBJ1-1; 7 bases fit TRBD1. The V gene end was trimmed by 3 bases and the J gene end by 0 bases; junction bases not matched to a gene: 5. The CDR3 consists of 15 residues. Germline loops: CDR1 SGHRS, CDR2 YFSETQ. The CDR3 sequence is CASSSDRVMNTEAFF. For the CDR3, the DNA is TGCGCCAGCAGCTCAGACAGGGTTATGAACACTGAAGCTTTCTTT.

The CDR3 spells CASSLSGPGGGQETQYF. CDR3 DNA: TGTGCCAGCAGCCTTTCCGGGCCGGGAGGGGGCCAAGAGACCCAGTACTTC. V gene TRBV11-3 combines with J gene TRBJ2-5, with TRBD2 identical over 8 bases. Per germline, CDR1 SGHNT and CDR2 YENEEA. This CDR3 has 17 residues. V lost 5 bases and J lost 1; bases outside the gene matches: 12.

This clone was seen just once. This sequence joins TRBV27 and TRBJ2-7; TRBD1 agrees at 7 bases. Trimming cost V 2 bases and J 0 bases; bases outside gene matches: 1. CDR3 length: 14 residues. CDR1 is MNHEY and CDR2 is SMNVEV in the germline V gene (reference sequence). CDR3 bases: TGTGCCAGCAGTTTAAGGGGGCACTCCTACGAGCAGTACTTC. Translating gives CASSLRGHSYEQYF.

The chain carries TRBV1 and TRBJ1-5. TRBV1 is deemed a pseudogene. This CDR3 has 14 residues. Written as DNA, the CDR3 is TGCACCAGCAGCCTGCGGATAGTTGGACAGCCCCAGCATTTT. The encoded protein is CTSSLRIVGQPQHF.

The chain recombines TRBV28 with TRBJ2-2; TRBD1 agrees at 9 bases. The germline V gene has CDR1 MDHEN and CDR2 SYDVKM. The CDR3 extends over 22 amino acids. The ends lost 6 bases at V and 6 bases at J; junction bases unmatched: 29. The CDR3 here is CASRDIAYGGTGRKWRPGELFF. Written as DNA, the CDR3 is TGTGCCAGCAGGGACATAGCGTACGGAGGGACAGGGAGGAAATGGAGGCCCGGGGAGCTGTTTTTT.